The 26 T cell receptor beta chains given below trace back to one sample, sequenced in a study of CD8+CD57+ T cells in acquired aplastic anemia. Genomic DNA served as template for TCR beta VDJ and CDR3 profiling. TCRdb redid the calling of the reads with MiXCR, one entry per CDR3 protein. The sample yields about 98,000 distinct CDR3 sequences, around 70% seen once. Patients chosen for sequencing had CD8+CD57+ cells that had expanded, as shown by flow cytometry. The sample consisted of sorted CD4+, CD8+, or CD8+CD57+ T cells (not recorded which) from PBMCs. These receptors originate from a human donor with aplastic anemia.

The chain links TRBV20-1 to TRBJ1-1; D is undetermined. V lost 4 bases and J 0 bases, leaving 15 bases between the germline ends. Germline V lookup: CDR1 DFQATT, CDR2 SNEGSKA (reference sequence). This CDR3 contains 15 residues. For the CDR3, the DNA is TGCAGTGCTATTTTGACCGGCGTATTGAACACTGAAGCTTTCTTT. Its translation is CSAILTGVLNTEAFF.

J is TRBJ1-5 and V is TRBV19, with 7 positions matching TRBD1. CDR1 is LNHDA, CDR2 SQIVND, per germline (reference sequence). V shed 4 bases and J 0 bases; nucleotides not matched to a gene: 9. The CDR3 has 17 residues. The CDR3 DNA follows: TGTGCCAGTAGTAGACCGGGACAGCAATATAGCAATCAGCCCCAGCATTTT. It is translated as CASSRPGQQYSNQPQHF. Drawing the rest from reference TRBV19 and TRBJ1-5, the complete variable domain is DGGITQSPKYLFRKEGQNVTLSCEQNLNHDAMYWYRQDPGQGLRLIYYSQIVNDFQKGDIAEGYSVSREKKESFPLTVTSAQKNPTAFYLCASSRPGQQYSNQPQHFGDGTRLSIL.

This clonotype was seen more than once but under ten times. The rearrangement uses TRBV2 and TRBJ2-5; tentative D call: TRBD1 (7 bases). Germline CDR1 is SNHLY and CDR2 is FYNNEI. V dropped 7 bases and J dropped 5 bases, with 17 bases sitting between them. This CDR3 is 14 amino acids long. The CDR3 protein is CASNTQGGRETQYF. Here the CDR3 DNA reads TGTGCCAGCAATACCCAGGGGGGACGGGAGACCCAGTACTTC.

A note on this clonotype: Without the conserved terminal phenylalanine or tryptophan, this CDR3 likely stems from a read error. The CDR3 loop is CSVEGGTATYGYTL. The CDR3 DNA sequence: TGCAGCGTTGAAGGTGGCACAGCAACATATGGCTACACCCTC. This chain connects TRBV29-1 to TRBJ1-2; D remains unclear. Germline-derived CDR1 and CDR2 are SQVTM and ANQGSEA. This CDR3 comprises 14 residues. The V end lost 1 base, the J end lost 5 bases, and 14 bases lay between the germline ends.

The CDR3 DNA follows: TGCAGTGCTAGAGAGGGAGACACGAACACTGAAGCTTTCTTT. Translating it yields CSAREGDTNTEAFF. The chain links TRBV20-1 to TRBJ1-1, with no clear D. CDR3 size: 14 residues. CDR1 and CDR2 (germline): DFQATT, SNEGSKA (reference sequence). Trimming took 0 bases from V and 1 from J, leaving 9 bases between them.

The chain combines TRBV19 with TRBJ2-7; D remains unclear. Germline V lookup: CDR1 LNHDA, CDR2 SQIVND (reference sequence). V was shortened by 3 bases and J by 7 bases, with 10 bases between the two germline ends. This CDR3 spans 12 amino acids. The CDR3 here is CASSMPPGEQYF. CDR3 DNA: TGTGCCAGTAGTATGCCGCCCGGGGAGCAGTACTTC.

The rearrangement joins TRBV20-1 to TRBJ1-1; no clear D. Germline V lookup: CDR1 DFQATT, CDR2 SNEGSKA (reference sequence). Trimming shortened V by 3 bases and J by 1 base, and 15 bases separated the two germline ends. This CDR3 contains 15 residues. DNA of the CDR3: TGCAGTGCTAGCCAACAGCAAGTCGCGAACACTGAAGCTTTCTTT. Translated: CSASQQQVANTEAFF.

This clonotype was seen only a few times. The V gene is TRBV10-3, the J gene TRBJ2-1; unclear D gene. This CDR3 has 11 amino acids. V was trimmed by 2 bases and J by 6 bases, leaving 2 bases between them. Germline CDR1 reads ENHRY; CDR2 reads SYGVKD. This chain's CDR3 is CAISEGNEQFF. DNA of the CDR3: TGTGCCATCAGTGAGGGCAATGAGCAGTTCTTC.

V is TRBV5-1 and J is TRBJ1-2; possible D gene TRBD1, 6 bases. Trimming removed 0 bases at V and 2 bases at J, with 8 bases between. This CDR3 is 14 amino acids long. The germline gives CDR1 SGHRS, CDR2 YFSETQ. The CDR3 DNA sequence: TGCGCCAGCAGCTTGGAACAGGGAAACTATGGCTACACCTTC. Protein product: CASSLEQGNYGYTF.

This clonotype was recorded once. V gene TRBV7-3 combines with J gene TRBJ1-1, with a weak D call TRBD1 (5 bases). Germline values: CDR1 SGHTA, CDR2 FQGTGA. This CDR3 contains 14 residues. V was cut by 4 bases and J by 1 base, with 10 bases left in between. The CDR3 loop is CASSSGTANTEAFF. CDR3 sequence (DNA): TGTGCCAGCAGCTCCGGGACCGCGAACACTGAAGCTTTCTTT.

The chain carries TRBV7-9 and TRBJ1-4, with 9 bases fitting TRBD1. Germline CDR1 reads SEHNR; CDR2 reads FQNEAQ (reference sequence). The CDR3 extends over 15 amino acids. V trimming: 2 bases; J trimming: 10 bases; junction bases outside the gene matches: 8. CDR3 sequence reads: CASSLRDRDRGKLFF. The CDR3 DNA follows: TGTGCCAGCAGCTTAAGGGACAGGGACAGAGGAAAACTGTTTTTT.

This clonotype has a single count. This chain joins TRBV24-1 and TRBJ2-5; weak D call: TRBD1 (6 bases). This CDR3 has 15 amino acids. Deletions cut 4 bases from V and 4 bases from J, with 15 bases between. Germline values: CDR1 KGHDR, CDR2 SFDVKD. In DNA, the CDR3 is TGTGCCACCAGTGACCCGACAGGACGAGGAGAGACCCAGTACTTC. This sequence encodes CATSDPTGRGETQYF.

This clonotype was detected ten times or more. V gene TRBV20-1 combines with J gene TRBJ2-7; maybe TRBD2 (7 bases). In germline, CDR1 is DFQATT, CDR2 SNEGSKA (reference sequence). The CDR3 totals 16 residues. V was clipped by 0 bases and J by 4 bases, with 19 bases between them. The CDR3 is CSARDQNRAGDYEQYF. The CDR3 nucleotides are TGCAGTGCTAGAGATCAGAACAGGGCGGGGGATTACGAGCAGTACTTC.

For this clonotype: Since no conserved phenylalanine or tryptophan closes the CDR3, a read error is the likely cause. The chain links TRBV2 to TRBJ2-7, with 8 bases identical to TRBD2. The CDR3 sequence is 13 residues long. Germline assignment: CDR1 SNHLY and CDR2 FYNNEI. J gave up 8 bases and V 4 bases, and 7 bases lay outside the gene matches. CDR3 DNA: TGTGCCAGCAGTGCCCAGCGGGGGAGTCAGCAGTACCTC. This codes for CASSAQRGSQQYL.

The J gene is TRBJ2-3, the V gene TRBV20-1; TRBD1 matches at 7 bases. Looked up from germline, CDR1 is DFQATT and CDR2 is SNEGSKA (reference sequence). V shed 0 bases and J 7 bases; nucleotides not matched to a gene: 19. CDR3 size: 18 residues. CDR3 DNA: TGCAGTGCTAGAGATGCTCGACAGGGAACTTTCCAATTGAATACGCAGTATTTT. Its protein is CSARDARQGTFQLNTQYF.

This chain connects TRBV9 to TRBJ2-7; D not certain. Germline V gene lookup returns CDR1 SGDLS and CDR2 YYNGEE. The CDR3 has 14 amino acids. Trimming took 0 bases from V and 2 from J, leaving 9 bases between them. The CDR3 DNA reads as TGTGCCAGCAGCGTAGGGCAGGATCCCTACGAGCAGTACTTC. It translates to CASSVGQDPYEQYF.

As for this clonotype: Mismatch with germline at one junction end may stem from a read error. The rearrangement joins TRBV12-3 or TRBV12-4 to TRBJ2-3, with D unresolved. The CDR3 loop spans 13 amino acids. CDR3 coding DNA: TGTGCCAGCAGTTTCCTCCCGCCTCAACTCGTGTTTTTT. It translates to CASSFLPPQLVFF.

The sample holds a few counts of this clonotype. This chain uses TRBV10-3 with TRBJ1-2, with 8 nucleotides matching TRBD1. CDR1 ENHRY and CDR2 SYGVKD come from the germline V gene. Trimming at V came to 2 bases and at J to 8 bases, leaving 7 bases not matched to a gene. CDR3 length equals 14 residues. CDR3 sequence reads: CAISETRQGYGYTF. CDR3 nucleotide sequence: TGTGCCATCAGTGAGACCCGACAGGGGTACGGCTACACCTTC.

This chain links TRBV7-8 with TRBJ2-7; the D gene is possibly TRBD2 (5 bases). From germline, CDR1 is SGHVS and CDR2 FQNEAQ. This CDR3 spans 13 amino acids. The V end was cut by 2 bases, the J end by 2 bases, with 7 bases between. The CDR3 is CASSLYGTYEQYF. CDR3 DNA sequence: TGTGCCAGCAGCTTATACGGGACCTACGAGCAGTACTTC. The whole variable domain, filled in from reference TRBV7-8 and TRBJ2-7, reads GAGVSQSPRYKVAKRGQDVALRCDPISGHVSLFWYQQALGQGPEFLTYFQNEAQLDKSGLPSDRFFAERPEGSVSTLKIQRTQQEDSAVYLCASSLYGTYEQYFGPGTRLTVT.

This clonotype was observed a handful of times. The chain has TRBV2 and TRBJ2-5; 10 bases agree with TRBD2. The germline V gene has CDR1 SNHLY and CDR2 FYNNEI. The trim removed 4 bases at V and 2 bases at J, leaving 19 bases unmatched. The CDR3 has 20 residues. The DNA for the CDR3 is TGTGCCAGCAGTGTGGCTCGCGTGGTGTTGAAGCGGGGGGGACAAGAGACCCAGTACTTC. It is translated as CASSVARVVLKRGGQETQYF. Complete variable domain (other parts from reference TRBV2 and TRBJ2-5): EPEVTQTPSHQVTQMGQEVILRCVPISNHLYFYWYRQILGQKVEFLVSFYNNEISEKSEIFDDQFSVERPDGSNFTLKIRSTKLEDSAMYFCASSVARVVLKRGGQETQYFGPGTRLLVL.

A remark on this clonotype: One end of the junction fails to match germline, which may point to a read error. The gene calls are TRBV11-1 and TRBJ2-3; 7 nucleotides match TRBD1. This CDR3 region has 15 residues. Germline V gene data show CDR1 as SGHAT and CDR2 as FQDESV (reference sequence). The CDR3: CAGSLVKGAADTQYF. The CDR3 region has the DNA TGTGCCGGCAGCTTAGTTAAGGGGGCCGCAGATACGCAGTATTTT.

This clonotype has just a few counts. V usage is TRBV24-1 and J usage is TRBJ2-7; D tentatively fits TRBD1 or TRBD2 (5 bases each). This CDR3 region has 13 residues. V lost 9 bases, J lost 2 bases, and 13 bases lay in between. The germline V gene has CDR1 KGHDR and CDR2 SFDVKD. CDR3 in DNA: TGTGCCACCGCCGGGGCACAGGCCTACGAGCAGTACTTC. Residues: CATAGAQAYEQYF.

In this sample, this clonotype turned up a few times. The chain carries TRBV29-1 and TRBJ1-6; tentative D call: TRBD1 (5 bases). CDR3 size: 13 residues. Germline values: CDR1 SQVTM, CDR2 ANQGSEA. Trimming pared 4 bases from V and 7 bases from J, leaving 11 bases between. Written as DNA, the CDR3 is TGCAGCGTTGGGGGGGGATTCAATTCACCCCTCCACTTT. Its translation is CSVGGGFNSPLHF.

The V gene is TRBV11-2, the J gene TRBJ2-7; the match to TRBD1 covers 9 bases. The trim removed 5 bases at V and 4 bases at J, leaving 3 bases unmatched. Germline CDR1 reads SGHAT; CDR2 reads FQNNGV. The CDR3 spans 13 residues. This CDR3 is CASSQQGAYEQYF. In DNA form, the CDR3 reads TGTGCCAGCAGCCAACAGGGGGCATACGAGCAGTACTTC.

This clonotype has just a few counts. V is TRBV10-3 and J is TRBJ2-7; TRBD1 aligns across 8 bases. The junction had 4 bases not matched to a gene; V was cut back by 8 bases and J by 7 bases. The CDR3 runs 11 residues. Germline V gene sequence: CDR1 ENHRY, CDR2 SYGVKD. In DNA form, the CDR3 reads TGTGCCATCGCCAGGGGGCTGGAGCAGTACTTC. Amino acids: CAIARGLEQYF.

This clonotype was recorded at least ten times. This chain links TRBV7-8 with TRBJ1-1, with no clear D. The CDR3 loop spans 14 amino acids. The ends were cut back, 3 bases at V and 1 base at J, with 9 bases in the middle. The germline V gene encodes CDR1 SGHVS and CDR2 FQNEAQ. CDR3 sequence reads: CASSFPYTNTEAFF. As DNA, the CDR3 is TGTGCCAGCAGCTTCCCCTACACGAACACTGAAGCTTTCTTT.